Each of the 23 T cell receptor beta chains below was sequenced from the same sample in a study of blood T cell repertoires in COVID-19. Sequencing used immunoSEQ multiplex PCR; TCRdb keeps in-frame clones, though not all of them. The repertoire consists of about 370,000 clones, with roughly 90% occurring once and the leading ten covering 1.5% to 2%. The sample taken for sequencing was PBMCs or T cells enriched from blood (not recorded which). The receptors shown here come from a woman aged 25 to 39 who had recovered from COVID-19.

The chain links TRBV24-1 to TRBJ1-1; D gene unclear. This CDR3 region has 12 residues. Trimming took 5 bases from V and 9 from J, leaving 12 bases between them. The V gene's germline CDR1 is KGHDR and CDR2 SFDVKD. The CDR3 DNA follows: TGTGCCACCAGTGTCCACGGCGGCCAAGCTTTCTTT. Protein sequence: CATSVHGGQAFF.

The CDR3 sequence: CASATDSTGELFF. CDR3 nucleotide sequence: TGTGCCAGCGCGACGGACTCCACCGGGGAGCTGTTTTTT. The chain has TRBV7-6 and TRBJ2-2; weak D call: TRBD2 (5 bases). The germline gives CDR1 SGHVS, CDR2 FNYEAQ. This CDR3 contains 13 residues. The V end lost 8 bases, the J end lost 4 bases, and 11 bases lay between the germline ends.

This clone was observed a handful of times. The same CDR3 also results from other DNA sequences found in this sample. The chain links TRBV7-9 to TRBJ2-7; maybe TRBD1 (5 bases). Germline V gene sequence: CDR1 SEHNR, CDR2 FQNEAQ (reference sequence). Trimming pared 2 bases from V and 1 base from J, leaving 6 bases between. The CDR3 sequence is 13 residues long. The CDR3 protein is CASSLRQSYEQYF. CDR3 nucleotides: TGTGCCAGCAGCTTACGACAGTCCTACGAGCAGTACTTC.

This clone showed up just a few times. The chain employs TRBV5-4 and TRBJ2-2; 8 nucleotides align to TRBD2. The CDR3 runs 18 residues. Trimming took 4 bases from V and 7 from J; bases not matched to a gene: 18. Germline V gene sequence: CDR1 SGHNT, CDR2 YYREEE (reference sequence). The CDR3 nucleotides are TGTGCCAGCAGCACCTCTCTCAGCAGCGGGAGAGTCGGCGGGGAGCTGTTTTTT. It translates to CASSTSLSSGRVGGELFF.

The gene calls are TRBV2 and TRBJ2-7; D possibly corresponds to TRBD2 (5 bases). Deletions cut 4 bases from V and 6 bases from J, with 10 bases between. There are 12 residues in the CDR3. The germline gives CDR1 SNHLY, CDR2 FYNNEI. CDR3 sequence: CASSGGWGEQYF. The CDR3 DNA is TGTGCCAGCAGTGGCGGGTGGGGCGAGCAGTACTTC.

The J gene is TRBJ1-2, the V gene TRBV10-3; tentative D call: TRBD1 (6 bases). V lost 0 bases to trimming and J lost 2 bases, with 10 bases between them. Looked up from germline, CDR1 is ENHRY and CDR2 is SYGVKD. The CDR3 runs to 15 residues. CDR3 in amino acids: CAISESAGANYGYTF. In DNA, the CDR3 is TGTGCCATCAGTGAGTCAGCAGGGGCCAACTATGGCTACACCTTC.

This chain joins TRBV14 and TRBJ2-3; D is uncertain. CDR3 size: 12 residues. The V end lost 4 bases, the J end lost 5 bases, and 7 bases lay between the germline ends. Germline CDR1 is SGHDN and CDR2 is FVKESK. The CDR3 loop is CASSLVLDTQYF. The CDR3 DNA reads TGTGCCAGCAGCCTCGTATTAGATACGCAGTATTTT. Full variable domain (remainder filled in from reference TRBV14 and TRBJ2-3): EAGVTQFPSHSVIEKGQTVTLRCDPISGHDNLYWYRRVMGKEIKFLLHFVKESKQDESGMPNNRFLAERTGGTYSTLKVQPAELEDSGVYFCASSLVLDTQYFGPGTRLTVL.

The chain couples TRBV11-2 to TRBJ1-2; possible D gene TRBD1, 5 bases. CDR3 length: 16 residues. Between the trimmed V and J ends, which lost 6 bases and 0 bases, there was a span of 17 bases. The V gene's germline CDR1 is SGHAT and CDR2 FQNNGV. The CDR3 spells CASRGRSPGANYGYTF. The CDR3 nucleotides are TGTGCCAGCAGGGGGCGGAGTCCCGGTGCTAACTATGGCTACACCTTC.

This chain links TRBV6-5 with TRBJ1-3; 10 nucleotides line up with TRBD1. This CDR3 is built from 14 residues. Germline CDR1 and CDR2: MNHEY and SVGAGI. With 6 bases clipped from V and 4 bases from J, the junction kept 3 bases outside the gene matches. The CDR3 loop is CASRGDRGGNTIYF. The CDR3 DNA follows: TGTGCCAGCAGAGGGGACAGGGGAGGAAACACCATATATTTT.

V is TRBV6-2 or TRBV6-3 and J is TRBJ1-5; D is perhaps TRBD1 (6 bases). In germline, CDR1 is MNHEY, CDR2 SVGEGT. The CDR3 is 14 amino acids. V was trimmed by 4 bases and J by 3 bases, leaving 10 bases between them. The CDR3 nucleotides are TGTGCCAGCAGTTCTAGGGGACACAATCAGCCCCAGCATTTT. It specifies CASSSRGHNQPQHF.

The V gene is TRBV7-3, the J gene TRBJ2-5; D is possibly TRBD1 (7 bases). The V gene lost 4 bases and the J gene lost 4 bases, with 16 bases spanning the gap. The germline CDR1 and CDR2 sequences are SGHTA and FQGTGA. CDR3 length: 15 amino acids. The CDR3 loop reads CASSSSGGYAETQYF. The CDR3 DNA reads TGTGCCAGCAGCTCATCAGGGGGGTACGCAGAGACCCAGTACTTC. The full variable domain, rest sourced from reference TRBV7-3 and TRBJ2-5, is GAGVSQTPSNKVTEKGKYVELRCDPISGHTALYWYRQSLGQGPEFLIYFQGTGAADDSGLPNDRFFAVRPEGSVSTLKIQRTERGDSAVYLCASSSSGGYAETQYFGPGTRLLVL.

The rearrangement links TRBV27 to TRBJ1-5; D unresolved. The ends were cut back, 1 base at V and 5 bases at J, with 12 bases in the middle. This CDR3 comprises 15 residues. Germline lookup yields CDR1 MNHEY and CDR2 SMNVEV (reference sequence). Here the CDR3 reads CASSLFRGRHQPQHF. As DNA, the CDR3 is TGTGCCAGCAGTTTATTTCGAGGGCGACATCAGCCCCAGCATTTT.

V is TRBV6-5 and J is TRBJ1-1; D perhaps matches TRBD1 (6 bases). Deletions cut 4 bases from V and 0 bases from J, with 15 bases between. The CDR3 runs to 16 residues. Germline CDR1 MNHEY, CDR2 SVGAGI. The CDR3: CASSSKTGAMNTEAFF. CDR3 coding DNA: TGTGCCAGCAGTTCTAAGACAGGCGCCATGAACACTGAAGCTTTCTTT.

This chain joins TRBV6-6 and TRBJ1-4; 8 bases align to TRBD1. Germline V gene lookup returns CDR1 MNHNY and CDR2 SVGAGI (reference sequence). CDR3 length: 14 amino acids. J was trimmed by 3 bases and V by 6 bases; bases with no gene match: 3. The DNA of the CDR3 is TGTGCCAGCAGCGACAGGGGATCTAATGAAAAACTGTTTTTT. Protein product: CASSDRGSNEKLFF.

The chain carries TRBV5-1 and TRBJ2-1; 10 nucleotides align to TRBD2. This CDR3 comprises 17 residues. CDR1 SGHRS and CDR2 YFSETQ come from the germline V gene. V dropped 4 bases and J dropped 0; count of bases not matched to a gene: 7. CDR3 amino acids: CASSVSASGSSYNEQFF. CDR3 in DNA: TGCGCCAGCAGCGTATCCGCTAGCGGGAGCTCCTACAATGAGCAGTTCTTC.

This chain links TRBV10-1 with TRBJ1-1; 7 bases are shared with TRBD1. The CDR3 runs to 16 residues. Trimming cost V 4 bases and J 1 base; bases outside gene matches: 9. The germline CDR1 and CDR2 sequences are WNHNN and SYGVQD (reference sequence). CDR3 region: CASSGLDRVTNTEAFF. The CDR3 DNA follows: TGCGCCAGCAGTGGCCTAGACAGGGTCACGAACACTGAAGCTTTCTTT.

V gene TRBV7-9 combines with J gene TRBJ1-2; D not resolved. Per the germline V gene, CDR1 is SEHNR and CDR2 is FQNEAQ (reference sequence). This CDR3 has 16 residues. V was trimmed by 5 bases and J by 0 bases, leaving 16 bases between them. CDR3 residues: CASSRGGIRTNYGYTF. The CDR3 DNA reads TGTGCCAGCAGCAGAGGAGGGATTCGGACTAACTATGGCTACACCTTC.

Written as DNA, the CDR3 is TGTGCCAGTAGTTGGGCTGGGGGCGACGAGCAGTACTTC. Encoded protein: CASSWAGGDEQYF. The chain combines TRBV19 with TRBJ2-7; D is perhaps TRBD1 (6 bases). The germline V gene encodes CDR1 LNHDA and CDR2 SQIVND (reference sequence). CDR3 length: 13 residues. The V end was cut by 5 bases, the J end by 5 bases, with 13 bases between.

V is TRBV4-1 and J is TRBJ1-2; TRBD1 matches at 7 bases. Losses at the gene ends were 4 bases for V and 2 bases for J; bases not matched to a gene: 10. Germline V lookup: CDR1 MGHRA, CDR2 YSYEKL. The CDR3 covers 16 residues. The DNA for the CDR3 is TGCGCCAGCAGCCGTGCTACAGGGGAACCCAACTATGGCTACACCTTC. Encoded protein: CASSRATGEPNYGYTF.

The V call is TRBV4-1, the J call TRBJ1-2; TRBD1 agrees at 7 bases. Germline values: CDR1 MGHRA, CDR2 YSYEKL. The CDR3 loop spans 15 amino acids. J gave up 0 bases and V 7 bases, and 8 bases lay outside the gene matches. CDR3 sequence: CASTPGGIPNYGYTF. CDR3 nucleotides: TGCGCCAGCACCCCAGGGGGGATCCCTAACTATGGCTACACCTTC.

This clone was counted once. The V gene is TRBV6-6, the J gene TRBJ2-4; TRBD2 agrees at 11 bases. The ends lost 4 bases at V and 6 bases at J; junction bases unmatched: 5. The CDR3 is made up of 15 amino acids. Germline V lookup: CDR1 MNHNY, CDR2 SVGAGI (reference sequence). CDR3 DNA: TGTGCCAGCAGTTCCCTTGGACTAGCGGGAAACATTCAGTACTTC. Its protein is CASSSLGLAGNIQYF.

This chain joins TRBV7-9 and TRBJ2-2; 10 positions match TRBD1. The CDR3 length is 17 residues. With 8 bases clipped from V and 1 base from J, the junction kept 10 bases outside the gene matches. The germline CDR1 and CDR2 sequences are SEHNR and FQNEAQ (reference sequence). The DNA for the CDR3 is TGTGCCAGCCCAAGAGAGGGGACAGGGGAGAACACCGGGGAGCTGTTTTTT. It translates to CASPREGTGENTGELFF. The full variable domain, with the rest looked up from reference TRBV7-9 and TRBJ2-2, is DTGVSQNPRHKITKRGQNVTFRCDPISEHNRLYWYRQTLGQGPEFLTYFQNEAQLEKSRLLSDRFSAERPKGSFSTLEIQRTEQGDSAMYLCASPREGTGENTGELFFGEGSRLTVL.

The chain links TRBV12-2 to TRBJ1-2. TRBV12-2 is a recognized pseudogene. The CDR3 totals 16 residues. CDR3 DNA sequence: TGTGCAAGTCGCTTAGCGAATACGGTATCCAACTATGGCTACACCTTC. It yields the protein CASRLANTVSNYGYTF.